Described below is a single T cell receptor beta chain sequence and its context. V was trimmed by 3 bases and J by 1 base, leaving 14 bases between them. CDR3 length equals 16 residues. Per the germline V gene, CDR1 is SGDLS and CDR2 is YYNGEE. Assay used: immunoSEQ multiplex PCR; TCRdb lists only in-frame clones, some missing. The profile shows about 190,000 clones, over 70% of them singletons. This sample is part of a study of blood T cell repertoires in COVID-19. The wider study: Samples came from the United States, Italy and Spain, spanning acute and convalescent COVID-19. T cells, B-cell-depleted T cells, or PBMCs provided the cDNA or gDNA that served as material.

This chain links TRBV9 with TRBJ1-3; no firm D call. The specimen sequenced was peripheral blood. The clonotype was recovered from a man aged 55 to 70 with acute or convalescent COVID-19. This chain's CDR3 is CASSASMGASGNTIYF. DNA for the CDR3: TGTGCCAGCAGCGCTTCTATGGGCGCTTCTGGAAACACCATATATTTT.